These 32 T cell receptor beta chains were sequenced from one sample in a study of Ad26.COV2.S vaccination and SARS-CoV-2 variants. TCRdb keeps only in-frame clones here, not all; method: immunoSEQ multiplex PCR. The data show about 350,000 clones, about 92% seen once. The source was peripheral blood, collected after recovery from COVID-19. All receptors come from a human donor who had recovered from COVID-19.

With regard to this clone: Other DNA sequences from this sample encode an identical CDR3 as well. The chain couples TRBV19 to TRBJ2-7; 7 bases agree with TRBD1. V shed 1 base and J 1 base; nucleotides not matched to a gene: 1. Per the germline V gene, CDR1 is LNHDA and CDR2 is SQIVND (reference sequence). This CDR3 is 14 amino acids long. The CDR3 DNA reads TGTGCCAGTAGTATAGGGACAGGTTCCTACGAGCAGTACTTC. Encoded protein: CASSIGTGSYEQYF.

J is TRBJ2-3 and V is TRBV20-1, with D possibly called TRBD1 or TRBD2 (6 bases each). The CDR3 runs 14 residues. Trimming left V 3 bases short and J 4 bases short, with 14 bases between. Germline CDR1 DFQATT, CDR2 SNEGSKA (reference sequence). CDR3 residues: CSASWQGRPDTQYF. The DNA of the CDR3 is TGCAGTGCTAGTTGGCAGGGGAGGCCAGATACGCAGTATTTT.

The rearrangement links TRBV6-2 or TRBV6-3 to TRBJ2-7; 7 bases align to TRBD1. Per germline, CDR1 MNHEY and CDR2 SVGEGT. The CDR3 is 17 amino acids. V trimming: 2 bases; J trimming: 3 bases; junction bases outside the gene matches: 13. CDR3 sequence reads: CASSYSPGTVNRYEQYF. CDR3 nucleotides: TGTGCCAGCAGTTACAGCCCCGGGACAGTGAACCGCTACGAGCAGTACTTC.

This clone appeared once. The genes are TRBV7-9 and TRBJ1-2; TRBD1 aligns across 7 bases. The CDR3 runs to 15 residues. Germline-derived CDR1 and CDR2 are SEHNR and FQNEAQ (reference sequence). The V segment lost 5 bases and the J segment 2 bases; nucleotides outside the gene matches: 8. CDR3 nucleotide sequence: TGTGCCAGCAGCCTTGACGAGACAGGGAACTATGGCTACACCTTC. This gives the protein CASSLDETGNYGYTF.

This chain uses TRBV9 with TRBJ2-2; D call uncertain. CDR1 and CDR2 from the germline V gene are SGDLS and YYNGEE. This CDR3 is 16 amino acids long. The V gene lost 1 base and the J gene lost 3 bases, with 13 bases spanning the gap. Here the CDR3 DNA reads TGTGCCAGCAGCGTACACCGGGTCAAAGACACCGGGGAGCTGTTTTTT. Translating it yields CASSVHRVKDTGELFF.

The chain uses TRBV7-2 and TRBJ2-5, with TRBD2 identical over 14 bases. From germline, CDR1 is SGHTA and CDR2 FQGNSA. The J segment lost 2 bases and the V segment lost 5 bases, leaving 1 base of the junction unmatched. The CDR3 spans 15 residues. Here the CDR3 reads CASSRTSGGQETQYF. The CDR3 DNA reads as TGTGCCAGCAGCAGGACTAGCGGGGGGCAAGAGACCCAGTACTTC.

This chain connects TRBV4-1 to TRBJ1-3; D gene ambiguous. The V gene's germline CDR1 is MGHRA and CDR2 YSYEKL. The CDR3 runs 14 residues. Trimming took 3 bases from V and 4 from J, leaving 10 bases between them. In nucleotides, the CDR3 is TGCGCCAGCAGCCAGGGAGGGAGAGGAAACACCATATATTTT. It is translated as CASSQGGRGNTIYF.

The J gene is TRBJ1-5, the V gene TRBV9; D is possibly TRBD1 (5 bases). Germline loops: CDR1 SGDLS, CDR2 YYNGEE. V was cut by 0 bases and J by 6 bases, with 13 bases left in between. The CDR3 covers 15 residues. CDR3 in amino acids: CASSVEGYVGQPQHF. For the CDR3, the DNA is TGTGCCAGCAGCGTAGAGGGGTATGTAGGTCAGCCCCAGCATTTT.

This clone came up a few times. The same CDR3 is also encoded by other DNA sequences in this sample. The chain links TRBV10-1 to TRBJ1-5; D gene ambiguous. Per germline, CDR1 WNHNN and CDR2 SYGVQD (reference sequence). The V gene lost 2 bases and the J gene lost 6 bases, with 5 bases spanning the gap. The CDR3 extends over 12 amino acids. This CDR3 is CASSEGGQPQHF. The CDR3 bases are TGCGCCAGCAGTGAGGGAGGTCAGCCCCAGCATTTT.

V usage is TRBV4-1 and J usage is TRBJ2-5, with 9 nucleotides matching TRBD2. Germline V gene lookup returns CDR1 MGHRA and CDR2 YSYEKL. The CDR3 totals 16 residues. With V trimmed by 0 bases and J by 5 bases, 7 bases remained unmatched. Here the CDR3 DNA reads TGCGCCAGCAGCCAAGATTGGGCGGGGGGGCCTGAGACCCAGTACTTC. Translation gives CASSQDWAGGPETQYF.

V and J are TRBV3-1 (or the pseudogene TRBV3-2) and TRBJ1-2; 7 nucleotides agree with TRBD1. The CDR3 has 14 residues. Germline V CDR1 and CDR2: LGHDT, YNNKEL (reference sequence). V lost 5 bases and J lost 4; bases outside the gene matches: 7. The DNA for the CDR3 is TGTGCCAGCAGCTTCGAGGGGACAGTCTATGGCTACACCTTC. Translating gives CASSFEGTVYGYTF.

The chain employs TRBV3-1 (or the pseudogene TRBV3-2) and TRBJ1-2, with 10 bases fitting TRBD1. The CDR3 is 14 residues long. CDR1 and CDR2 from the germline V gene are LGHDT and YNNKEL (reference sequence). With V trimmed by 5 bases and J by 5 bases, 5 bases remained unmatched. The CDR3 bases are TGTGCCAGCAGCAAAGGGACAGGGGAATATGGCTACACCTTC. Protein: CASSKGTGEYGYTF.

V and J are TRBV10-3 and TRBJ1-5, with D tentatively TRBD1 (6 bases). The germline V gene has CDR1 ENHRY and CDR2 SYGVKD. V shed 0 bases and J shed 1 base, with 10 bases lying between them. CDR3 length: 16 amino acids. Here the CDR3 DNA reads TGTGCCATCAGTGAGTCCCGACAGGCCAGCAATCAGCCCCAGCATTTT. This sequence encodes CAISESRQASNQPQHF.

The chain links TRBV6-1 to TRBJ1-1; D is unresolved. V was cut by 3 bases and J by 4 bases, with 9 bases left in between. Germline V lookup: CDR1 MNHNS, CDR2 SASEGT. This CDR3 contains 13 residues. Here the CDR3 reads CASSDRTVTEAFF. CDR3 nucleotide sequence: TGTGCCAGCAGTGATAGGACGGTCACTGAAGCTTTCTTT.

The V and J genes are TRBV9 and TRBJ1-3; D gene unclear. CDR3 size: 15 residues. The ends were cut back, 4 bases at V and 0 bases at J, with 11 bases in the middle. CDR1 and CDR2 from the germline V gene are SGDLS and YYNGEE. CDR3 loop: CASSPSGSSGNTIYF. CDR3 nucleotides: TGTGCCAGCAGCCCGAGTGGGAGCTCTGGAAACACCATATATTTT.

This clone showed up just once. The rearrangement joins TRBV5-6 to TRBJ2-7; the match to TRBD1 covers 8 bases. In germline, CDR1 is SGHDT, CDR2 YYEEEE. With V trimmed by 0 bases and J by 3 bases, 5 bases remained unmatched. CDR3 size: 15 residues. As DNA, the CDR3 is TGTGCCAGCAGCTTGGGGCAGGGGGCTAGCTACGAGCAGTACTTC. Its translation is CASSLGQGASYEQYF.

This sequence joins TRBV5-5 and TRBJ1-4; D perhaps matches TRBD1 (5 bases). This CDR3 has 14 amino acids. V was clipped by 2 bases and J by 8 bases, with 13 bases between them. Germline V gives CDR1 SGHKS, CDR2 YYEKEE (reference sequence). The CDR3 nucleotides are TGTGCCAGCAGCTTATGGCAGGGCCCCGAAAAACTGTTTTTT. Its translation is CASSLWQGPEKLFF. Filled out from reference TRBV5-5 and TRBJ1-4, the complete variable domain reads DAGVTQSPTHLIKTRGQQVTLRCSPISGHKSVSWYQQVLGQGPQFIFQYYEKEERGRGNFPDRFSARQFPNYSSELNVNALLLGDSALYLCASSLWQGPEKLFFGSGTQLSVL.

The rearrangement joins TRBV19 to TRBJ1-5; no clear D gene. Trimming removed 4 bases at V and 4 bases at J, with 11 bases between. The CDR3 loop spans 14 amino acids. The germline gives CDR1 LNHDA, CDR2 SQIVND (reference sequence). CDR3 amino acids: CASSNRANNQPQHF. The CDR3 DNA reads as TGTGCCAGTAGTAATAGGGCCAATAATCAGCCCCAGCATTTT.

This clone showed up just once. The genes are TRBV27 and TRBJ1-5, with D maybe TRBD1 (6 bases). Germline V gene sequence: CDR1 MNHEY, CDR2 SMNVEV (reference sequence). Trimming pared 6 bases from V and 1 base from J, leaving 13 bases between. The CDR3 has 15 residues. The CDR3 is CASRQGRGSNQPQHF. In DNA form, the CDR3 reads TGTGCCAGCAGGCAGGGGCGGGGGAGCAATCAGCCCCAGCATTTT.

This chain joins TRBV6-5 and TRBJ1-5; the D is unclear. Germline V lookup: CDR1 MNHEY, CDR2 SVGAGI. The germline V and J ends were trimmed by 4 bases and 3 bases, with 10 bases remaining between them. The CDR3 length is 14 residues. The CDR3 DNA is TGTGCCAGCAGTTTGGGAAGGGACAATCAGCCCCAGCATTTT. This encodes CASSLGRDNQPQHF.

In nucleotides, the CDR3 is TGCGCCAGCAGCTCAGGGACAGGAATTCAAGAGACCCAGTACTTC. Translating it yields CASSSGTGIQETQYF. The genes are TRBV5-1 and TRBJ2-5, with 8 bases aligning to TRBD1. The germline V gene has CDR1 SGHRS and CDR2 YFSETQ. This CDR3 has 15 amino acids. The ends lost 3 bases at V and 2 bases at J; junction bases unmatched: 6.

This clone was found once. DNA of the CDR3: TGTGCCAGCTTGACAGCCTCTACTTATGGCTACACCTTC. Protein: CASLTASTYGYTF. The chain joins TRBV6-5 to TRBJ1-2; tentative D call: TRBD1 (5 bases). This CDR3 comprises 13 residues. V shed 8 bases and J shed 5 bases, with 15 bases lying between them. Germline V gene sequence: CDR1 MNHEY, CDR2 SVGAGI.

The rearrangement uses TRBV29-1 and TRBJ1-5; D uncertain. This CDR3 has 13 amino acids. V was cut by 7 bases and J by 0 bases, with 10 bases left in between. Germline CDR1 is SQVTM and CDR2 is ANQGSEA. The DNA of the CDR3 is TGCAGCGGTTCGAATAATAGCAATCAGCCCCAGCATTTT. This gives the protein CSGSNNSNQPQHF.

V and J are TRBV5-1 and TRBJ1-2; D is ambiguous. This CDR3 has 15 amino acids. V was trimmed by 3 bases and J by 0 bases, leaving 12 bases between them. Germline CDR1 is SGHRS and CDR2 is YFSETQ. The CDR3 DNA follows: TGCGCCAGCAGCTCCATCACCGGGGCTAACTATGGCTACACCTTC. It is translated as CASSSITGANYGYTF.

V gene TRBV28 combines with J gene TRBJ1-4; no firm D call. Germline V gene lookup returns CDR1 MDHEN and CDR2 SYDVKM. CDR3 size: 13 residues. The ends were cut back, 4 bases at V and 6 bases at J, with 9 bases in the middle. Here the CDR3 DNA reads TGTGCCAGCAGTTACCCCGTCGATGAAAAACTGTTTTTT. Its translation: CASSYPVDEKLFF.

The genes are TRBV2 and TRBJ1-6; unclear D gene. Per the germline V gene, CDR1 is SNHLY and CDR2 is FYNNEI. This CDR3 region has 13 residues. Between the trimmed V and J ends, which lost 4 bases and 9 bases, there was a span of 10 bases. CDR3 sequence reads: CASSVGGFSPLHF. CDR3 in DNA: TGTGCCAGCAGTGTAGGTGGATTTTCACCCCTCCACTTT.

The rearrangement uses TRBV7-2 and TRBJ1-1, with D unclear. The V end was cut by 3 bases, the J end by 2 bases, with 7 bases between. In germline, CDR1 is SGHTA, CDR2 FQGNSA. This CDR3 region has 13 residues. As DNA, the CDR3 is TGTGCCAGCAGCTTCCACCCAAACACTGAAGCTTTCTTT. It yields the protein CASSFHPNTEAFF.

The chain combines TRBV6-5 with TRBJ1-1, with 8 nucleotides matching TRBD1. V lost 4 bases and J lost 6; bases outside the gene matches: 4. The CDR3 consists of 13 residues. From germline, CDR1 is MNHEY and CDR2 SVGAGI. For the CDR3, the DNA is TGTGCCAGCAGTTTTTTACAGGGGGCTGAAGCTTTCTTT. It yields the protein CASSFLQGAEAFF.

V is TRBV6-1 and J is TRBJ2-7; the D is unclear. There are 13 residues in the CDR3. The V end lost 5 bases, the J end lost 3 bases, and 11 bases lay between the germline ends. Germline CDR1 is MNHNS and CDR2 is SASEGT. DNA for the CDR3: TGTGCCAGCAGTTCCGGCCCTGGCTACGAGCAGTACTTC. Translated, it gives CASSSGPGYEQYF.

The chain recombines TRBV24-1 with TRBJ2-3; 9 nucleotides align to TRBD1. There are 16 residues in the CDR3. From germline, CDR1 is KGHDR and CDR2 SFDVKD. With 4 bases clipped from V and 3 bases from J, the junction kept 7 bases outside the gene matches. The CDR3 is CATSDDDRGGTDTQYF. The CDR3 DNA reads TGTGCCACCAGTGACGATGACAGGGGGGGGACAGATACGCAGTATTTT.

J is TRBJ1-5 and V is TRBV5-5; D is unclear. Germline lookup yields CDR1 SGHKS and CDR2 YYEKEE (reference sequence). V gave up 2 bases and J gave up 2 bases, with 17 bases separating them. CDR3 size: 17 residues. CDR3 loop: CASSLAPSQEGNQPQHF. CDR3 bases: TGTGCCAGCAGCTTAGCCCCCTCCCAGGAGGGCAATCAGCCCCAGCATTTT.

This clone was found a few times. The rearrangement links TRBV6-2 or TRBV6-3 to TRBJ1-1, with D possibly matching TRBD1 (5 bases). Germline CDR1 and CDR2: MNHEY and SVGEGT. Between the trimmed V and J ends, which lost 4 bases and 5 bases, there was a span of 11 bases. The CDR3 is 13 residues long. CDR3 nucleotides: TGTGCCAGCAGTTCTTGGGAGGGGACTGAAGCTTTCTTT. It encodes CASSSWEGTEAFF.